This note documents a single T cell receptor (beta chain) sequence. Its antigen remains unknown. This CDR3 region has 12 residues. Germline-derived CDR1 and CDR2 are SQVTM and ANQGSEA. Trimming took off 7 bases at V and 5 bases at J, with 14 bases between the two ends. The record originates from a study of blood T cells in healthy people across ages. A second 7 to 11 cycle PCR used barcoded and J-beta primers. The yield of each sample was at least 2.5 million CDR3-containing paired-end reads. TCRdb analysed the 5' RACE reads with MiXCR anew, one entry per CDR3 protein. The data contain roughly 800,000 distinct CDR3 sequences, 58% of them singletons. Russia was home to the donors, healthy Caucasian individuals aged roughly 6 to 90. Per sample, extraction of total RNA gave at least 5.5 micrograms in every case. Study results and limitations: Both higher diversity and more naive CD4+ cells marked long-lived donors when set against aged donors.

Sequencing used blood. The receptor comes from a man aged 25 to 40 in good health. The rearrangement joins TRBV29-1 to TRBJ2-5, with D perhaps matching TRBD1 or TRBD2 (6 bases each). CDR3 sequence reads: CSAQKGGETQYF. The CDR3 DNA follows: TGCAGCGCTCAAAAAGGGGGGGAGACCCAGTACTTC.